A selection of T cell receptor beta chains follows, all from one sample in a study of radiotherapy plus CTLA-4 blockade in lung cancer. TCRdb keeps only in-frame clones here, not all; method: immunoSEQ multiplex PCR. The sample contains over 45,000 clones, roughly 80% of which appear only once. The starting material was peripheral blood, obtained from a patient treated with radiotherapy plus ipilimumab. The receptors come from a human donor with non-small cell lung cancer who had a complete response to radiotherapy plus ipilimumab. Each CDR3 is given with its conserved first and last residue. Fields, in order: V gene, D gene, clone size, J gene, CDR3 protein, CDR3 DNA. D genes are given only for firm matches. The listing skips clone size in some rows; elsewhere it reads once, few, many or a size class.

>TRBV6-1|NA|NA|TRBJ2-7
CASPDNRVLYEQYF
TGTGCCAGCCCTGACAACAGGGTTCTGTACGAGCAGTACTTC
>TRBV19|TRBD2|NA|TRBJ2-1
CAREPILAEPYNEQFF
TGTGCCAGGGAACCGATCCTAGCGGAGCCCTACAATGAGCAGTTCTTC
>TRBV6-1|TRBD2|NA|TRBJ2-5
CASSAGTSGETQYF
TGTGCCAGCAGTGCCGGGACTAGCGGGGAGACCCAGTACTTC
>TRBV6-5|NA|NA|TRBJ1-5
CASSYLGRVGQPQHF
TGTGCCAGCAGTTACTTGGGCAGGGTGGGCCAGCCCCAGCATTTT
>TRBV4-1|NA|NA|TRBJ1-3
CASSQDSENTIYF
TGCGCCAGCAGCCAAGATTCAGAAAACACCATATATTTT
>TRBV2|NA|few|TRBJ1-1
CASSLLQGTIWNTEAFF
TGTGCCAGCTCTTTGTTACAGGGAACAATTTGGAACACTGAAGCTTTCTTT
>TRBV10-3|TRBD2|NA|TRBJ2-1
CAITGLAGGRYNEQFF
TGTGCCATCACGGGACTAGCGGGAGGTCGGTACAATGAGCAGTTCTTC
>TRBV7-2|NA|NA|TRBJ1-2
CASSMGLNYGYTF
TGTGCCAGCAGCATGGGCTTGAACTATGGCTACACCTTC
>TRBV30|TRBD1|NA|TRBJ2-1
CACRQGLASYNEQFF
TGTGCCTGTCGACAGGGTTTGGCCTCCTACAATGAGCAGTTCTTC
>TRBV4-1|NA|NA|TRBJ2-1
CASSQDTSNYNEQFF
TGCGCCAGCAGCCAAGACACTTCAAATTACAATGAGCAGTTCTTC
>TRBV14|NA|NA|TRBJ1-1
CASSPGGNTEAFF
TGTGCCAGCAGTCCGGGGGGGAACACTGAAGCTTTCTTT
>TRBV2|TRBD1|NA|TRBJ2-5
CASSGRTGGTKTQYF
TGTGCCAGCAGTGGGAGGACAGGGGGAACTAAGACCCAGTACTTC
>TRBV2|TRBD2|NA|TRBJ2-2
CASSGRAGAGTGELFF
TGTGCCAGCAGTGGAAGAGCGGGAGCGGGCACCGGGGAGCTGTTTTTT
>TRBV2|NA|NA|TRBJ1-1
CASTMGPLEAFF
TGTGCCAGCACTATGGGGCCTCTTGAAGCTTTCTTT
>TRBV2|NA|NA|TRBJ2-1
CASSEAVRRGPVF
TGTGCCAGCAGTGAGGCGGTCCGGAGGGGGCCCGTCTTC